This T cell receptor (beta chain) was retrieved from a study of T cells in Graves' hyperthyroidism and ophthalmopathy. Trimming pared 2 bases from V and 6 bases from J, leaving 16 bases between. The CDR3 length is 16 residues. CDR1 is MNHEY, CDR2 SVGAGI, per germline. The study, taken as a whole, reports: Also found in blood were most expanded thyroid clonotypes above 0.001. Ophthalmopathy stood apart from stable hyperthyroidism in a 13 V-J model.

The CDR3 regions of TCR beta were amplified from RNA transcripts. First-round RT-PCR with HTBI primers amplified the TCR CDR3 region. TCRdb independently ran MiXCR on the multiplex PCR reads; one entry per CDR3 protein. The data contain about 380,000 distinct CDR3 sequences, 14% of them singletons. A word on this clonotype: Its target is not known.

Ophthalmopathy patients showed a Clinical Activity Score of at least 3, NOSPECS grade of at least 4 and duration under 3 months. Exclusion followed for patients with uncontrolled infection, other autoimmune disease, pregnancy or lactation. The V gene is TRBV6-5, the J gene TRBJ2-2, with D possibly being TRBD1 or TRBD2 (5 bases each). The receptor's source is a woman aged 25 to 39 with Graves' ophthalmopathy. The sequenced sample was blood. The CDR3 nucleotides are TGTGCCAGCAGTTACAAGAGGGTGGGGGTCCCCGGGGAGCTGTTTTTT. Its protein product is CASSYKRVGVPGELFF.